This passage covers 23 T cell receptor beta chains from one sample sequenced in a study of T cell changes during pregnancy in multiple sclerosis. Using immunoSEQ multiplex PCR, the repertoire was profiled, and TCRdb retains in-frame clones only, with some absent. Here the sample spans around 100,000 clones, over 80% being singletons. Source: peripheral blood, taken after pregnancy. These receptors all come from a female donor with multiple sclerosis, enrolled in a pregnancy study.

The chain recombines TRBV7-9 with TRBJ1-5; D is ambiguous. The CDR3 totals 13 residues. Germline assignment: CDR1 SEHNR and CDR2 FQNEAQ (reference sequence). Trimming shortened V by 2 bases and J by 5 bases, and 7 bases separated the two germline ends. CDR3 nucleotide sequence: TGTGCCAGCAGCTTATCTGGAGATCAGCCCCAGCATTTT. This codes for CASSLSGDQPQHF.

The CDR3 is CASSLLSGESSYEQYF. CDR3 DNA: TGTGCCAGCAGCTTGTTGAGCGGGGAGAGCTCCTACGAGCAGTACTTC. This sequence joins TRBV7-8 and TRBJ2-7; 7 bases match TRBD2. The germline V gene encodes CDR1 SGHVS and CDR2 FQNEAQ. Losses at the gene ends were 3 bases for V and 0 bases for J; bases not matched to a gene: 8. The CDR3 extends over 16 amino acids.

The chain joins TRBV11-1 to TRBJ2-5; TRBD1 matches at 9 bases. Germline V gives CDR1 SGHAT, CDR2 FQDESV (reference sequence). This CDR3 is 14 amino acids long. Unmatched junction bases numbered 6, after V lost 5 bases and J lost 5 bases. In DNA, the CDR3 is TGTGCCAGCAGCGTCACAGGGGGCCGGGAGACCCAGTACTTC. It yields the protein CASSVTGGRETQYF.

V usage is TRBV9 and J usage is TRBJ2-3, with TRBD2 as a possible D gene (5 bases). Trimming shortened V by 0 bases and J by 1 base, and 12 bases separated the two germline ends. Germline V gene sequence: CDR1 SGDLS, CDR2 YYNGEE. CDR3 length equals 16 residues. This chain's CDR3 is CASSVGPAVGTDTQYF. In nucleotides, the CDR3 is TGTGCCAGCAGCGTAGGCCCAGCGGTGGGCACAGATACGCAGTATTTT.

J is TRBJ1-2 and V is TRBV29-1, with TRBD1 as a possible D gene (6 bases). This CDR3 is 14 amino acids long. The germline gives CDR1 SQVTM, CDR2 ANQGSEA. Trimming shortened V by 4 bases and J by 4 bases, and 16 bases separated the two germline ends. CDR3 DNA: TGCAGCGTTGGGCACAGGGAGTCTCTCTATGGCTACACCTTC. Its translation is CSVGHRESLYGYTF.

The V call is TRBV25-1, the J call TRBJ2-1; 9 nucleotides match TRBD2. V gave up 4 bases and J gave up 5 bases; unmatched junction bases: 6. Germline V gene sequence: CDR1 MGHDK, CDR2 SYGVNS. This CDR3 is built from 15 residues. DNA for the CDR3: TGTGCCAGCAGTGTACTAGCGGGTACCGACAATGAGCAGTTCTTC. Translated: CASSVLAGTDNEQFF.

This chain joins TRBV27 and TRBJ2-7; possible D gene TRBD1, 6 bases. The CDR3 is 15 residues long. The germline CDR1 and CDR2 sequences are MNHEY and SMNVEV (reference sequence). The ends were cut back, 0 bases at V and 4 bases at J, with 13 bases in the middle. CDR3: CASSLSPPDRYEQYF. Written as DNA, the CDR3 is TGTGCCAGCAGTTTATCCCCCCCCGACAGGTACGAGCAGTACTTC.

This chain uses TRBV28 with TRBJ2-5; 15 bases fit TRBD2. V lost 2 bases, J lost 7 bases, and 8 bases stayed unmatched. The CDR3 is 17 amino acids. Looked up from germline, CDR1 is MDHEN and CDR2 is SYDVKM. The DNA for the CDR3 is TGTGCCAGCAGTTTAGGACTAGCGGGAGGGCCTAAAGGGACCCAGTACTTC. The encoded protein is CASSLGLAGGPKGTQYF.

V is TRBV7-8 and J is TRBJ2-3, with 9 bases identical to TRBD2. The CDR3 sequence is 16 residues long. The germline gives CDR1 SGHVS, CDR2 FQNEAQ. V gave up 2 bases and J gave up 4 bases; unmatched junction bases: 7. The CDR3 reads CASSLSASGISDTQYF. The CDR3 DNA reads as TGTGCCAGCAGCTTATCGGCTAGCGGGATATCAGATACGCAGTATTTT.

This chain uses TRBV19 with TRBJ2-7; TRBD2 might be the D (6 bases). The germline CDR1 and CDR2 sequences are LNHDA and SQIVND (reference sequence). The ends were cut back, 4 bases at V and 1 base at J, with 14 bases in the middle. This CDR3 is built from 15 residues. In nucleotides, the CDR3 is TGTGCCAGTAGTACGGTGGCGGGGAGATCCTACGAGCAGTACTTC. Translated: CASSTVAGRSYEQYF.

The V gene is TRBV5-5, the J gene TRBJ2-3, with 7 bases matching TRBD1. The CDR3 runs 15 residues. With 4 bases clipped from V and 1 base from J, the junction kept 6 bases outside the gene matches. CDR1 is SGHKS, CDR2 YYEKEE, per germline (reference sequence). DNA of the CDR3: TGTGCCAGCAGCCGACAGGGTCACGGCACAGATACGCAGTATTTT. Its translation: CASSRQGHGTDTQYF. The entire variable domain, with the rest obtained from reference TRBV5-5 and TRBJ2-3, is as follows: DAGVTQSPTHLIKTRGQQVTLRCSPISGHKSVSWYQQVLGQGPQFIFQYYEKEERGRGNFPDRFSARQFPNYSSELNVNALLLGDSALYLCASSRQGHGTDTQYFGPGTRLTVL.

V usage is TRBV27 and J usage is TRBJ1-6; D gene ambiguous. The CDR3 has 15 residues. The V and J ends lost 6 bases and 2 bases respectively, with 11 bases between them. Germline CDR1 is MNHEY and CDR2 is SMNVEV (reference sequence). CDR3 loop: CASSPVGPYNSPLHF. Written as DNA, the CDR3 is TGTGCCAGCAGCCCAGTTGGTCCCTATAATTCACCCCTCCACTTT.

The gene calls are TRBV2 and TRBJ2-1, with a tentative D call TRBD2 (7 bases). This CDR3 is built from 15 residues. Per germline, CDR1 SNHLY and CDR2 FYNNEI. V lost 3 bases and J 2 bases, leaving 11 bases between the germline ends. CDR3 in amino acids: CASSDRGGAYNEQFF. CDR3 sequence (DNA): TGTGCCAGCAGTGATAGGGGGGGAGCCTACAATGAGCAGTTCTTC. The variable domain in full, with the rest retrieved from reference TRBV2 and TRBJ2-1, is EPEVTQTPSHQVTQMGQEVILRCVPISNHLYFYWYRQILGQKVEFLVSFYNNEISEKSEIFDDQFSVERPDGSNFTLKIRSTKLEDSAMYFCASSDRGGAYNEQFFGPGTRLTVL.

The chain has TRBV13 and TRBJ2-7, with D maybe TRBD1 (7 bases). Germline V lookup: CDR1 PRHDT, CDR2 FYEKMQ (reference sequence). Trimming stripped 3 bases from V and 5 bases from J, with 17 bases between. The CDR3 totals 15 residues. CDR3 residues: CASSFRGANVHEQYF. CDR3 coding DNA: TGTGCCAGCAGCTTCAGGGGGGCGAATGTCCACGAGCAGTACTTC.

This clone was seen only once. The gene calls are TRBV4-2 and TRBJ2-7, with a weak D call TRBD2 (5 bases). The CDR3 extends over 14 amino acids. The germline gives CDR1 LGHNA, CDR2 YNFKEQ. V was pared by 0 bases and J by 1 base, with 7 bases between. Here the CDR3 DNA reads TGTGCCAGCAGCCAAGATACTAGGTCCTACGAGCAGTACTTC. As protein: CASSQDTRSYEQYF.

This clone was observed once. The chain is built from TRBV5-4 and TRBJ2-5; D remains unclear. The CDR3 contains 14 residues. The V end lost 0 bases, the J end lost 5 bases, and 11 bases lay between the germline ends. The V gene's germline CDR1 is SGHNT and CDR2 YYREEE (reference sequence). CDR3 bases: TGTGCCAGCAGCTTGGCGCCGTCTGCGGAGACCCAGTACTTC. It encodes CASSLAPSAETQYF.

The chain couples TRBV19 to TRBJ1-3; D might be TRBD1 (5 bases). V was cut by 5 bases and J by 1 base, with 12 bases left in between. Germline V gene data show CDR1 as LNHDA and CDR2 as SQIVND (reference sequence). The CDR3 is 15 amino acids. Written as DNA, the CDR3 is TGTGCCAGTAGTCCTCAAGGGGCGTCTGGAAACACCATATATTTT. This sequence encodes CASSPQGASGNTIYF.

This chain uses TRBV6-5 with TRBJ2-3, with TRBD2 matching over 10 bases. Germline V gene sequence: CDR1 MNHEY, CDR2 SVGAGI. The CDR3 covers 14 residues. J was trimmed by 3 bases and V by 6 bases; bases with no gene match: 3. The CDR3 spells CASSLAGETDTQYF. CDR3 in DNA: TGTGCCAGCAGCCTAGCGGGAGAGACAGATACGCAGTATTTT.

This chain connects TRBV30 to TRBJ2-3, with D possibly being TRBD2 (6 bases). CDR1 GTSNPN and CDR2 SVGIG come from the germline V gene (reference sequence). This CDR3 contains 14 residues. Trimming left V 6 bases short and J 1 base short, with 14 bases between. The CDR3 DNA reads TGTGCCTGTTTAGCGGAGACGGGCACAGATACGCAGTATTTT. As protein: CACLAETGTDTQYF.

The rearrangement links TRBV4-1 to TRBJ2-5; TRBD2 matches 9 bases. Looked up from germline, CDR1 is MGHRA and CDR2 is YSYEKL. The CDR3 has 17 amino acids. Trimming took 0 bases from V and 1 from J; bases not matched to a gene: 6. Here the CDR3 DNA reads TGCGCCAGCAGCCAAGATGGGGCGGGGGGGCTCCAAGAGACCCAGTACTTC. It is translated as CASSQDGAGGLQETQYF.

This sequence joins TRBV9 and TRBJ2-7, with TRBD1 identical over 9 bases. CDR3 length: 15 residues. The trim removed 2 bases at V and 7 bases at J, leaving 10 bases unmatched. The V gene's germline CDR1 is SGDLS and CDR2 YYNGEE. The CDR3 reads CASSVLGQGMGEQYF. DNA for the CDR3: TGTGCCAGCAGCGTTCTGGGACAGGGCATGGGGGAGCAGTACTTC.

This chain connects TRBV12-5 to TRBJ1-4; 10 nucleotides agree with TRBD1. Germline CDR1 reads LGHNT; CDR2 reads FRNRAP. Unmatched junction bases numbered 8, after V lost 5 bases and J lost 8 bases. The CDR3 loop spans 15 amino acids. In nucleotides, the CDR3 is TGTGCTAGTGGTACGGGGACAGGGGAGAGGGAAAAACTGTTTTTT. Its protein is CASGTGTGEREKLFF. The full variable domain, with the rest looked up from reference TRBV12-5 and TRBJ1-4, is DARVTQTPRHKVTEMGQEVTMRCQPILGHNTVFWYRQTMMQGLELLAYFRNRAPLDDSGMPKDRFSAEMPDATLATLKIQPSEPRDSAVYFCASGTGTGEREKLFFGSGTQLSVL.

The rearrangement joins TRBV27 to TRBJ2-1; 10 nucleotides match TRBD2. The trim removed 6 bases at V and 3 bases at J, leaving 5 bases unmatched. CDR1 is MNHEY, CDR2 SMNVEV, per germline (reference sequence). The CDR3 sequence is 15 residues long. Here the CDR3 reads CASRRAGGGYNEQFF. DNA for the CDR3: TGTGCCAGCAGAAGAGCGGGAGGGGGCTACAATGAGCAGTTCTTC.